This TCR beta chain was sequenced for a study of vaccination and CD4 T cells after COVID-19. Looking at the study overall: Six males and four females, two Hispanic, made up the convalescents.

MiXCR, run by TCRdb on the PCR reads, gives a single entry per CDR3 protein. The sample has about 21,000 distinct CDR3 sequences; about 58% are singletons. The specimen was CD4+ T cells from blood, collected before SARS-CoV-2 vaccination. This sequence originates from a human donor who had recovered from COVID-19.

CDR3 DNA: TGTGCCTGGAGTGTCCAGGGCCGGGGGCCCCAGCATTTT. Its translation: CAWSVQGRGPQHF. This chain connects TRBV30 to TRBJ1-5, with D tentatively TRBD1 (5 bases). Trimming pared 0 bases from V and 9 bases from J, leaving 12 bases between. This CDR3 spans 13 amino acids. Germline V gene sequence: CDR1 GTSNPN, CDR2 SVGIG (reference sequence).